This T cell receptor (beta chain) was obtained from a study of T cell repertoires in cytomegalovirus infection. TCRdb re-called the reads through MiXCR, storing one row per CDR3 protein. This sample has a few hundred thousand distinct CDR3 sequences; about 39% occur once, and the top ten carry 43%. As regards this clonotype: No antigen is known for it.

V was clipped by 3 bases and J by 0 bases; unmatched bases: 4. The CDR3 totals 16 residues. Germline V CDR1 and CDR2: ENHRY, SYGVKD. The sequence was collected from a human donor in good health (CMV status not recorded). Some clones in this sample may be carry-over from other donors' samples. Sequences were derived from cultured PBMCs, sampled from culture after CMV antigen stimulation. The chain joins TRBV10-3 to TRBJ2-1, with 8 bases matching TRBD1. CDR3 in DNA: TGTGCCATCAGTGATAAGGGACAGGTCTCCTACAATGAGCAGTTCTTC. Encoded protein: CAISDKGQVSYNEQFF.